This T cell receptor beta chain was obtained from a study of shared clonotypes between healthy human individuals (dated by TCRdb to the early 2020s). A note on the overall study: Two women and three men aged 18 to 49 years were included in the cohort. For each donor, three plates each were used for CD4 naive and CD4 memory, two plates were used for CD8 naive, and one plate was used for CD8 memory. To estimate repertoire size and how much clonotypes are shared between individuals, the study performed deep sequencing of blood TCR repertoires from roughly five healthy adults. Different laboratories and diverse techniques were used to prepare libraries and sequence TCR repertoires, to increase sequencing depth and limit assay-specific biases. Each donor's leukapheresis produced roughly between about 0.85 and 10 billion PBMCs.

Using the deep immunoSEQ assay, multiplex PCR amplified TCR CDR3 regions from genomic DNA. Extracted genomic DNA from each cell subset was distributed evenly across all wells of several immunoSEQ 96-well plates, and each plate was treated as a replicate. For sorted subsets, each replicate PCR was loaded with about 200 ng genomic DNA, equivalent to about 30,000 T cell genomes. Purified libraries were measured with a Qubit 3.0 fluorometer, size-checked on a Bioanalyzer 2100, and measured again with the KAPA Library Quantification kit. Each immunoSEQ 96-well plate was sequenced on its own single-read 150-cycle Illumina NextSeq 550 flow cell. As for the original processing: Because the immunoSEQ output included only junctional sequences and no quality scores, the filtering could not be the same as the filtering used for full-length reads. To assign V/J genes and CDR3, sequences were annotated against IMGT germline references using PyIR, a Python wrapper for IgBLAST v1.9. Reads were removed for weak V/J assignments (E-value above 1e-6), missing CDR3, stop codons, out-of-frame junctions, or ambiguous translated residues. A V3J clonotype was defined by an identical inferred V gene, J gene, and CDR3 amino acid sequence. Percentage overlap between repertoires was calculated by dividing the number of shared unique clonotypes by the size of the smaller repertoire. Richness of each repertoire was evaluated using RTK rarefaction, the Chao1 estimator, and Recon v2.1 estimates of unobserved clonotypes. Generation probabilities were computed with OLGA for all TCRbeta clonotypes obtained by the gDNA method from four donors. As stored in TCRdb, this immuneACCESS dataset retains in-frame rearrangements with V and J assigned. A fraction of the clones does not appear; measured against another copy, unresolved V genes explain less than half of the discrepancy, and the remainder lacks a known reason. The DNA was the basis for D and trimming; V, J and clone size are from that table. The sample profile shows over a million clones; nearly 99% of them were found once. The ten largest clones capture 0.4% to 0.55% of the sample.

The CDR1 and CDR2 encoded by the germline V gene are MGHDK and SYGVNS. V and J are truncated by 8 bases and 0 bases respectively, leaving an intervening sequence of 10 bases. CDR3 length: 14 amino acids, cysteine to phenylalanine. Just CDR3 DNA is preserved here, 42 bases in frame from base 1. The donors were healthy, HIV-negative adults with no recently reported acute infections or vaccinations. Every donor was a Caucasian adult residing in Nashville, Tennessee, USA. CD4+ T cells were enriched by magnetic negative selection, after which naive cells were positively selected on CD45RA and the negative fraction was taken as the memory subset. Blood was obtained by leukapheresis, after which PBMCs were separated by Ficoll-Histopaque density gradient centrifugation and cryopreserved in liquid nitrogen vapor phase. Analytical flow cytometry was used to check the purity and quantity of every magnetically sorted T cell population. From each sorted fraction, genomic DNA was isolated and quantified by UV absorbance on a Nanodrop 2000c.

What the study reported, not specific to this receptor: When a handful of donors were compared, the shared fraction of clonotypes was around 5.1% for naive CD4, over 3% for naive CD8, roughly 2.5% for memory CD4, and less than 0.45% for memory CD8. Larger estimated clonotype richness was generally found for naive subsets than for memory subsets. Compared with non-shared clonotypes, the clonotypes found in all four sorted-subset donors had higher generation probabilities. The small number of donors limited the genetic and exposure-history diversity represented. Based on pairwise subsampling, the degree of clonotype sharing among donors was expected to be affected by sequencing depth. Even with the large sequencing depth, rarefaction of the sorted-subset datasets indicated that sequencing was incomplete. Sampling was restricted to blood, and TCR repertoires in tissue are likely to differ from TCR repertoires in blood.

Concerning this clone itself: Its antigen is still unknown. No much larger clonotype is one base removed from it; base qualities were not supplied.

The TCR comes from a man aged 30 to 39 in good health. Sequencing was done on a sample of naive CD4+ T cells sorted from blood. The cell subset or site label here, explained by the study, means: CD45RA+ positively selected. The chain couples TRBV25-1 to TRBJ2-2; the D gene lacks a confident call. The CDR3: CASLGSTNTGELFF. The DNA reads TGTGCCAGCCTTGGTAGTACGAACACCGGGGAGCTGTTTTTT.